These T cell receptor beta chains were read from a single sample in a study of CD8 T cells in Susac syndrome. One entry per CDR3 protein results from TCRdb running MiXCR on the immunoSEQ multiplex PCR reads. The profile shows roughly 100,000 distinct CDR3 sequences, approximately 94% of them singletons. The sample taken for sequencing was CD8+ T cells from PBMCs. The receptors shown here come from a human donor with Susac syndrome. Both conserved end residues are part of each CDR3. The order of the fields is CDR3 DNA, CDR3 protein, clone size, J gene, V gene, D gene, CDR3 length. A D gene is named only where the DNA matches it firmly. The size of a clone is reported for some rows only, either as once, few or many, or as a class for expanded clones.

TGTGCCAGCGCAGGTTCCTACAATGAGCAGTTCTTC	CASAGSYNEQFF	once	TRBJ2-1	TRBV27	NA	12
TGTGCCAGCAGTGGTGACAGGGGACACGAGCAGTACTTC	CASSGDRGHEQYF	NA	TRBJ2-7	TRBV25-1	TRBD1	13
TGTGCCAGCAGTTACGGGAGCGGGGGTCAGCCCCAGCATTTT	CASSYGSGGQPQHF	NA	TRBJ1-5	TRBV6-5	NA	14
TGTGCCAGCAGCGAGACAGCTAGCAATCAGCCCCAGCATTTT	CASSETASNQPQHF	once	TRBJ1-5	TRBV11-2	NA	14
TGTGCCAGCAGGAAGACAGGGGGCTGGCAAGAGACCCAGTACTTC	CASRKTGGWQETQYF	NA	TRBJ2-5	TRBV2	TRBD1	15
TGCGCCAGCAGCCAACACCGCGAGACCCAGTACTTC	CASSQHRETQYF	NA	TRBJ2-5	TRBV4-1	NA	12
TGTGCCAGCAGCTTAGGGACACCTCTTTCCTACGAGCAGTACTTC	CASSLGTPLSYEQYF	once	TRBJ2-7	TRBV7-9	NA	15
TGTGCCAGCAGCTTACTTGACAGGGGCCGGGAGACCCAGTACTTC	CASSLLDRGRETQYF	NA	TRBJ2-5	TRBV7-9	TRBD1	15
TGTGCCAGCACGGGACAGTCAGGGAATGAGCAGTTCTTC	CASTGQSGNEQFF	NA	TRBJ2-1	TRBV27	TRBD1	13
TGCGCCAGCAGCCAAGATTTCAGTGGAAGTGGCTCACCCCTCCACTTT	CASSQDFSGSGSPLHF	NA	TRBJ1-6	TRBV4-3	NA	16
TGTGCCAGTAGTGGGCGGGGGGGAGAGACCCAGTACTTC	CASSGRGGETQYF	NA	TRBJ2-5	TRBV19	TRBD2	13
TGTGCCAGCAGGAGAGATGGGGGCACTGAAGCTTTCTTT	CASRRDGGTEAFF	NA	TRBJ1-1	TRBV6-4	NA	13
TGTGCCAGCAGCAACTGGGACAACTCCTACGAGCAGTACTTC	CASSNWDNSYEQYF	NA	TRBJ2-7	TRBV7-9	NA	14
TGCGCCAGCAGCTACCGAAGCGGGGGTTACGAGCAGTACTTC	CASSYRSGGYEQYF	NA	TRBJ2-7	TRBV4-1	TRBD2	14